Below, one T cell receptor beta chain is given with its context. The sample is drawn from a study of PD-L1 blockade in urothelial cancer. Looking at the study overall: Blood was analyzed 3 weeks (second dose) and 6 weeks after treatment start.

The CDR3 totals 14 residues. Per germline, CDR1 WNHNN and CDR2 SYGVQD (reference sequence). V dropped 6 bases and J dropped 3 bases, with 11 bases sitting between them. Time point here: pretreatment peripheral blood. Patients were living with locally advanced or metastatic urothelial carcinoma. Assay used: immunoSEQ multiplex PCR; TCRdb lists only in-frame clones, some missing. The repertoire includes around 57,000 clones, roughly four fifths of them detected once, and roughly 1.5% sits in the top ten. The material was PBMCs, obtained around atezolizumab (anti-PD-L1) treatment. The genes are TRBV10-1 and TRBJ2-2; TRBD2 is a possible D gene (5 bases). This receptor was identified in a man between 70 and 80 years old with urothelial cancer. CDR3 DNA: TGCGCCAGCAGCCTCGGGATAGACACCGGGGAGCTGTTTTTT. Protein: CASSLGIDTGELFF.